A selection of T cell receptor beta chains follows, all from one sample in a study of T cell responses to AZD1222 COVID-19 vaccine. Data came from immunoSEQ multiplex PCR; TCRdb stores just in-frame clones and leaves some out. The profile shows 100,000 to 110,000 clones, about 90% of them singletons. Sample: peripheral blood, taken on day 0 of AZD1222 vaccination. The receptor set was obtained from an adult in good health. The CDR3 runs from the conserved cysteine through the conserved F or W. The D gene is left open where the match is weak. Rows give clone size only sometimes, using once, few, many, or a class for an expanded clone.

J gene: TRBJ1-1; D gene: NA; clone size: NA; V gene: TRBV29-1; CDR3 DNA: TGCAGCGTAGTAGACATAACCATGAACACTGAAGCTTTCTTT; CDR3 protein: CSVVDITMNTEAFF
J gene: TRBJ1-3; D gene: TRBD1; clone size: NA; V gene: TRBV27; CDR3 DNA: TGTGCCAGCAGTTTAACAGGGGAGATGAACACCATATATTTT; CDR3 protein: CASSLTGEMNTIYF
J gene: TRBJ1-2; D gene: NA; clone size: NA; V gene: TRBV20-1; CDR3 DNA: TGCAGTGCCCTCGTAGGCGAGTTTGGAACCTTC; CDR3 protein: CSALVGEFGTF
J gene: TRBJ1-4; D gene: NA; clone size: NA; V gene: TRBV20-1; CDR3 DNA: TGCAGTGCTAGCTGGGGTGAAAAACTGTTTTTT; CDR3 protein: CSASWGEKLFF
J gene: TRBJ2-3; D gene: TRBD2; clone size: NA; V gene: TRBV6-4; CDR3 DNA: TGTGCCAGCAGTGACGAAGCGGGAGGACCAGATACGCAGTATTTT; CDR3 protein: CASSDEAGGPDTQYF
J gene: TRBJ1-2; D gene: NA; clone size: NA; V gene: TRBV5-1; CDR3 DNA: TGCGCCAGCAGCGGGGGAGGAGGGAACTATGGCTACACCTTC; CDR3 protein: CASSGGGGNYGYTF
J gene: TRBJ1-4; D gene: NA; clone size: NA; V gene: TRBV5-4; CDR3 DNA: TGTGCCAGCAGCTTGAAGGCAGGGTCGAATGAAAAACTGTTTTTT; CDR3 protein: CASSLKAGSNEKLFF
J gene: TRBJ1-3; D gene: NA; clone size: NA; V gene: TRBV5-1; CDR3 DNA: TGCGCCAGCAGCTTGGAAGGGCATGGAAACACCATATATTTT; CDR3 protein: CASSLEGHGNTIYF
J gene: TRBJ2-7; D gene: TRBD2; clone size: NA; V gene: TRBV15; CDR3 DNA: TGTGCCACCAGCAGAGGGACTAGCGGAACCTACGAGCAGTACTTC; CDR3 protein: CATSRGTSGTYEQYF
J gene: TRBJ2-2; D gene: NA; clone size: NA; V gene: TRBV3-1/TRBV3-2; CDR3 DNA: TGTGCCAGCAGCCAATTTACTTCCGGGGAGCTGTTTTTT; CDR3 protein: CASSQFTSGELFF
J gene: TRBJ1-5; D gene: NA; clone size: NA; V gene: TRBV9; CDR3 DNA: TGTGCCAGCAGCGTAGATCCAGTGTATCAGCCCCAGCATTTT; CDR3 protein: CASSVDPVYQPQHF
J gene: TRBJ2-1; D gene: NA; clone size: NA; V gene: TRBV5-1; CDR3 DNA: TGCGCCAGCAGCTTAGTGGACGGATTGGGGGCCGATGAGCAGTTCTTC; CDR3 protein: CASSLVDGLGADEQFF
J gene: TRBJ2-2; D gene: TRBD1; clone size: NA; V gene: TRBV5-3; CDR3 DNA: TGTGCCAGAAGCTCGTGCCCACCGGGACAGTCGAACACCGGGGAGCTGTTTTTT; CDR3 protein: CARSSCPPGQSNTGELFF
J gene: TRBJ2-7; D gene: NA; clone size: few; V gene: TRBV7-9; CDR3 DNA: TGTGCCAGCAGCCGCGTGGGGGGAAGCGGTTACGAGCAGTACTTC; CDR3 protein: CASSRVGGSGYEQYF
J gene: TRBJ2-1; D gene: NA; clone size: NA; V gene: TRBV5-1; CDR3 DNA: TGCGCCAGCAGCTTTTATGTGGACAATGAGCAGTTCTTC; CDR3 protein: CASSFYVDNEQFF
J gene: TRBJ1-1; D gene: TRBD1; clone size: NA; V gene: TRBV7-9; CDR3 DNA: TGTGCCAGCAGCCCGGGCAGGGGGGAGACTGAAGCTTTCTTT; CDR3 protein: CASSPGRGETEAFF
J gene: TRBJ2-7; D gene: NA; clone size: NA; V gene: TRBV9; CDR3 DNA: TGTGCCAGCAGCGTAGAGGGGGGGCTCTACGAGCAGTACTTC; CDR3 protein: CASSVEGGLYEQYF
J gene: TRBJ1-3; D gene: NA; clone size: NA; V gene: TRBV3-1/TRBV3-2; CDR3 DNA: TGTGCCAGCACACCTTGGAGGGACGGAAAGTCTGGAAACACCATATATTTT; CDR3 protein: CASTPWRDGKSGNTIYF
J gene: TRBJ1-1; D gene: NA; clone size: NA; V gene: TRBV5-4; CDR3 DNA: TGTGCCAGCAGCTTGGGCGGGAGTTACACTGAAGCTTTCTTT; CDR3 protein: CASSLGGSYTEAFF
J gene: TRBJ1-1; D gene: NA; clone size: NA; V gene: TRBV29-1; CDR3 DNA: TGCAGCGTTGAGTTGAACACTGAAGCTTTCTTT; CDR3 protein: CSVELNTEAFF
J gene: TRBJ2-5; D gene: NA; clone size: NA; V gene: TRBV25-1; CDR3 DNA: TGTGCCAGCAAGGGCAGGGTCTCAGAGACCCAGTACTTC; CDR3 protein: CASKGRVSETQYF
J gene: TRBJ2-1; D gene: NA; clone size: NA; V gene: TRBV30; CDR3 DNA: TGTGCCTGGAGTACTGATCACAGACTCTACAATGAGCAGTTCTTC; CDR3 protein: CAWSTDHRLYNEQFF
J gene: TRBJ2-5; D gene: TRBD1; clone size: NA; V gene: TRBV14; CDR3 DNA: TGTGCCAGCAGCCGTTTCCCCTTTCGATTCGGGACAGCGGAGGTGGAGACCCAGTACTTC; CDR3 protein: CASSRFPFRFGTAEVETQYF
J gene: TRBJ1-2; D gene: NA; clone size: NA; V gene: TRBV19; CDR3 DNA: TGTGCCAGTAGTATTGCCCCAGCGTATGGCTACACCTTC; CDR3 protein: CASSIAPAYGYTF
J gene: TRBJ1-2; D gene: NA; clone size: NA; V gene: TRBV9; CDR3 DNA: TGTGCCAGCAGCATTAGTAGTTCTGTCAACTATGGCTACACCTTC; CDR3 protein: CASSISSSVNYGYTF
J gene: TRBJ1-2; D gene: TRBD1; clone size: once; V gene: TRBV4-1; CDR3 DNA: TGCGCCAGCAGCCAGCCGGACAGGGCCAACTATGGCTACACCTTC; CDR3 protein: CASSQPDRANYGYTF
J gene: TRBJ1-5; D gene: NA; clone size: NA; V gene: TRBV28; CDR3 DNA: TGTGCCAGCAGTCCCCCCAATCAGCCCCAGCATTTT; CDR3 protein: CASSPPNQPQHF
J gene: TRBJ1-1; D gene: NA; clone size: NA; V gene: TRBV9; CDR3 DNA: TGTGCCAGCAGCACTGGGAGTCCTGAAGCTTTCTTT; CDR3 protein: CASSTGSPEAFF
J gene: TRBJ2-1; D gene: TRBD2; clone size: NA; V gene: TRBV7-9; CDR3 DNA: TGTGCCAGCAGCTCGGGGAGGGCCTTTGAGCAGTTCTTC; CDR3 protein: CASSSGRAFEQFF